The clone carrying this TCR beta chain was detected ten times or more. The data were obtained in a study of response to subunit inactivated influenza vaccine. TCRdb reprocessed the RT-PCR reads via MiXCR and lists one record per CDR3 protein. The profile shows 500,000 to 600,000 distinct CDR3 sequences, approximately 7.6% of them singletons. The J segment lost 3 bases and the V segment lost 0 bases, leaving 5 bases of the junction unmatched. The CDR3 spans 16 residues. Germline V lookup: CDR1 MGHRA, CDR2 YSYEKL. The sequence was collected from a man aged 45 to 70 who received an inactivated influenza vaccine. The V call is TRBV4-1, the J call TRBJ2-3; TRBD1 matches at 8 bases. The sample was PBMCs from blood, taken roughly 24 months after vaccination. CDR3 residues: CASSQENQGATDTQYF. As DNA, the CDR3 is TGCGCCAGCAGCCAAGAGAACCAGGGGGCTACAGATACGCAGTATTTT.